The 8 T cell receptor beta chains given below trace back to one sample, sequenced in a study of cytomegalovirus exposure and HLA in healthy donors. Amplification used 60 Vbeta primers and 13 Jbeta primers. Some clones are missing from TCRdb's copy, which holds only in-frame ones; the method was immunoSEQ multiplex PCR. The data hold over 200,000 clones, with 85% observed a single time. The sequenced sample consisted of PBMCs. The receptors were sampled from a human donor in good health.

The CDR3 is CASSLFRSTSGASTDTQYF. CDR3 nucleotides: TGTGCCAGCAGTTTGTTCCGCTCCACTAGCGGGGCTAGCACAGATACGCAGTATTTT. V usage is TRBV28 and J usage is TRBJ2-3; 10 nucleotides align to TRBD2. In germline, CDR1 is MDHEN, CDR2 SYDVKM. J lost 0 bases, V lost 3 bases, and 12 bases had no gene match. CDR3 length equals 19 residues.

This clone was detected only once. V and J are TRBV6-5 and TRBJ2-3, with a weak D call TRBD1 (6 bases). The CDR3 is 11 residues long. V was pared by 7 bases and J by 4 bases, with 6 bases between. CDR1 and CDR2 (germline): MNHEY, SVGAGI. The DNA of the CDR3 is TGTGCCAGCAAGGGGGCAGATACGCAGTATTTT. Protein sequence: CASKGADTQYF.

This rearrangement joins TRBV9 to TRBJ2-1, with 11 bases matching TRBD2. The CDR3 length is 18 residues. Germline CDR1 is SGDLS and CDR2 is YYNGEE. V was clipped by 0 bases and J by 0 bases; unmatched bases: 5. The CDR3 nucleotides read TGTGCCAGCAGCGTAGGGGGGACTAGCGGTAGCTCCTACAATGAGCAGTTCTTC. Translation: CASSVGGTSGSSYNEQFF.

The chain couples TRBV7-8 to TRBJ2-1; 10 bases are shared with TRBD2. Germline CDR1 and CDR2: SGHVS and FQNEAQ. Unmatched junction bases numbered 11, after V lost 5 bases and J lost 7 bases. CDR3 length: 16 residues. This CDR3 reads CASSPRSSGSRNEQFF. CDR3 DNA sequence: TGTGCCAGCAGCCCCAGGTCTAGCGGGAGTCGGAATGAGCAGTTCTTC.

The chain recombines TRBV7-3 with TRBJ2-1; D gene unclear. The CDR3 totals 13 residues. Germline lookup yields CDR1 SGHTA and CDR2 FQGTGA. V shed 5 bases and J shed 8 bases, with 13 bases lying between them. Here the CDR3 DNA reads TGTGCCAGCAGCCCCGTCAGATATGATGAGCAGTTCTTC. Amino acids: CASSPVRYDEQFF. Filled out from reference TRBV7-3 and TRBJ2-1, the complete variable domain reads GAGVSQTPSNKVTEKGKYVELRCDPISGHTALYWYRQSLGQGPEFLIYFQGTGAADDSGLPNDRFFAVRPEGSVSTLKIQRTERGDSAVYLCASSPVRYDEQFFGPGTRLTVL.

This sequence joins TRBV9 and TRBJ2-1, with TRBD2 matching 8 bases. The CDR3 length is 18 residues. Germline V gives CDR1 SGDLS, CDR2 YYNGEE. The ends lost 0 bases at V and 4 bases at J; junction bases unmatched: 12. CDR3 loop: CASSVAYSGGPLYNEQFF. The CDR3 DNA reads TGTGCCAGCAGCGTAGCCTACTCGGGAGGGCCTCTGTACAATGAGCAGTTCTTC.

This clone has only one observation. The chain links TRBV19 to TRBJ2-1, with 8 bases identical to TRBD1. The CDR3 has 12 amino acids. Germline V CDR1 and CDR2: LNHDA, SQIVND (reference sequence). V shed 5 bases, J shed 9 bases, and the junction held 3 bases outside the gene matches. The DNA of the CDR3 is TGTGCCAGTAGTTCGACAGGGGTTGAGCAGTTCTTC. Translated: CASSSTGVEQFF.

J is TRBJ1-2 and V is TRBV6-5, with TRBD1 as a possible D gene (6 bases). CDR3 length equals 13 residues. Per the germline V gene, CDR1 is MNHEY and CDR2 is SVGAGI. Trimming left V 2 bases short and J 8 bases short, with 12 bases between. CDR3 amino acids: CASSYGQSLGYTF. The CDR3 DNA follows: TGTGCCAGCAGTTACGGACAGTCCTTGGGCTACACCTTC.